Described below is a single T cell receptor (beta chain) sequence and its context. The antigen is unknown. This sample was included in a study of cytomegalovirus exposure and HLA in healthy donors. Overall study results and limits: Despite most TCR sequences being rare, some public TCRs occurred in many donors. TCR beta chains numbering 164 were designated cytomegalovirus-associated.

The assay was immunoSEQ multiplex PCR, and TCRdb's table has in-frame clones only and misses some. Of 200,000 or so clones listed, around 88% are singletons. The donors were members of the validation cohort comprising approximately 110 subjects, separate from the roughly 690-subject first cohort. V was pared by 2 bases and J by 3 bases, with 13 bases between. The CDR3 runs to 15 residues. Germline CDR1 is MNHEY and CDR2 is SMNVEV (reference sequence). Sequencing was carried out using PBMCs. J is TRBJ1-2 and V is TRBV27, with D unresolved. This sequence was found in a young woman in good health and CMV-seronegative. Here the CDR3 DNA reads TGTGCCAGCAGTTTAACGGGTTTTGGGTACTATGGCTACACCTTC. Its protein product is CASSLTGFGYYGYTF.